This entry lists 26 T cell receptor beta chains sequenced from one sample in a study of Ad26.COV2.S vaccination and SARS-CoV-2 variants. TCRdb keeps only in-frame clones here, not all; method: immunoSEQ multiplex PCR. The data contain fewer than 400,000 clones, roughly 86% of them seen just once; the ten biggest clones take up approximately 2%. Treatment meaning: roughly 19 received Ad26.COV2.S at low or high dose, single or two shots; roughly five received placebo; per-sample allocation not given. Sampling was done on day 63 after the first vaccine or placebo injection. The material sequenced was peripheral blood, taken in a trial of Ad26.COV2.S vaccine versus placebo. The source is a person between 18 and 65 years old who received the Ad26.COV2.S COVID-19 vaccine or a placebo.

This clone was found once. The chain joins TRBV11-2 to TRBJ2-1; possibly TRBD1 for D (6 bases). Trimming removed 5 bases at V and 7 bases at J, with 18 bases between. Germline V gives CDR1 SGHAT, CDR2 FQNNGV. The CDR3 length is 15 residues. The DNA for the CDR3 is TGTGCCAGCAGCCTAAACCCCTTTGGGACAAATGAGCAGTTCTTC. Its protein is CASSLNPFGTNEQFF.

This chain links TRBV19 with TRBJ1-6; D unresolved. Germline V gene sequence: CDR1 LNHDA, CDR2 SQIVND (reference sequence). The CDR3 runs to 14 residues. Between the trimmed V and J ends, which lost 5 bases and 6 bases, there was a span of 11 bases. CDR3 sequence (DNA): TGTGCCAGTAGTCCAAGCTGGGGTAATTCACCCCTCCACTTT. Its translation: CASSPSWGNSPLHF.

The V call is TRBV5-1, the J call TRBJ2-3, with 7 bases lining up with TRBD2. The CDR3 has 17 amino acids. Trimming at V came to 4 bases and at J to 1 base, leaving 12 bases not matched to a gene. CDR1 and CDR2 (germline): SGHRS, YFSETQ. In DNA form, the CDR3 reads TGCGCCAGCAGCCCATCCCTGGGCGGGGGAGGCACAGATACGCAGTATTTT. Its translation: CASSPSLGGGGTDTQYF.

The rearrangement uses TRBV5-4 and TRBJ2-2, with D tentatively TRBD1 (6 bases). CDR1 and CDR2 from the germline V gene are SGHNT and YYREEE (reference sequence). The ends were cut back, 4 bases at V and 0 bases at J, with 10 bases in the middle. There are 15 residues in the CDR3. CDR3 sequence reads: CASSRDTSNTGELFF. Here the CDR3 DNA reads TGTGCCAGCAGCCGGGACACCTCGAACACCGGGGAGCTGTTTTTT. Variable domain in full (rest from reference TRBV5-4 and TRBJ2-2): ETGVTQSPTHLIKTRGQQVTLRCSSQSGHNTVSWYQQALGQGPQFIFQYYREEENGRGNFPPRFSGLQFPNYSSELNVNALELDDSALYLCASSRDTSNTGELFFGEGSRLTVL.

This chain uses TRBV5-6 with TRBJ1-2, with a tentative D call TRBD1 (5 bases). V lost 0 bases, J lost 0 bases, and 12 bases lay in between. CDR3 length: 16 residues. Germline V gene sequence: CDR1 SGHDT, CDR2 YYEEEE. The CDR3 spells CASSLEGWRANYGYTF. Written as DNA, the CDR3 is TGTGCCAGCAGCTTGGAGGGGTGGAGAGCTAACTATGGCTACACCTTC. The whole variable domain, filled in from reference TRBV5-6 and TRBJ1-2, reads DAGVTQSPTHLIKTRGQQVTLRCSPKSGHDTVSWYQQALGQGPQFIFQYYEEEERQRGNFPDRFSGHQFPNYSSELNVNALLLGDSALYLCASSLEGWRANYGYTFGSGTRLTVV.

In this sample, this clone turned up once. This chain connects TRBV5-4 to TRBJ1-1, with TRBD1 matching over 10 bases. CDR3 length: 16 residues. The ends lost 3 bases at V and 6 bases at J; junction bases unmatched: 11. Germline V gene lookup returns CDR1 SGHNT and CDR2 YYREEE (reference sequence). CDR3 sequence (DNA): TGTGCCAGCAGCTCCCGACAAGACGGACAGGGGGCTGAAGCTTTCTTT. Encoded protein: CASSSRQDGQGAEAFF.

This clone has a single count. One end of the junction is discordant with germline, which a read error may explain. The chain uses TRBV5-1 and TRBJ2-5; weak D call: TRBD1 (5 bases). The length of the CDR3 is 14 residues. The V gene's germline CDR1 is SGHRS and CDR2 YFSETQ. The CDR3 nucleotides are TGCACCAGCAGGTTCTCAGGGATCCAAGAGACCCAGTACTTC. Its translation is CTSRFSGIQETQYF.

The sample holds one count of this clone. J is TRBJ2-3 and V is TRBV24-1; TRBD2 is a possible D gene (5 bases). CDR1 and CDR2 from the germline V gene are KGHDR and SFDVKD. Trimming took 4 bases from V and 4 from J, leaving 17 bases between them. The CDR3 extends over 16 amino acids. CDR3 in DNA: TGTGCCACCAGTGAGAGGCGGGCCCTGGGCCCAGATACGCAGTATTTT. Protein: CATSERRALGPDTQYF.

CDR3 sequence: CASSGNRDSADTQYF. The CDR3 region has the DNA TGTGCCAGTAGCGGGAACCGGGACAGCGCAGATACGCAGTATTTT. The chain joins TRBV19 to TRBJ2-3; TRBD1 matches at 7 bases. Germline trimming cut 6 bases from V and 4 bases from J; bases unmatched to any gene: 10. The CDR3 length is 15 residues. Germline-derived CDR1 and CDR2 are LNHDA and SQIVND (reference sequence).

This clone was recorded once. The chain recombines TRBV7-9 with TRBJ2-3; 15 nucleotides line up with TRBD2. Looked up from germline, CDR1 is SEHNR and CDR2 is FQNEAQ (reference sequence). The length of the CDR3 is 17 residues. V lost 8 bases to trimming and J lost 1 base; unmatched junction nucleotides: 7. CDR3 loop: CASFRTSGGVGTDTQYF. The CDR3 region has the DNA TGTGCCAGCTTCCGGACTAGCGGGGGGGTAGGCACAGATACGCAGTATTTT.

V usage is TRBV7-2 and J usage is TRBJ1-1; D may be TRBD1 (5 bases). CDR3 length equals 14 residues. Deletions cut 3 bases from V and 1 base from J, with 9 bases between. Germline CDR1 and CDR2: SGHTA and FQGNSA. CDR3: CASSLGRRNTEAFF. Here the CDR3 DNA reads TGTGCCAGCAGCTTGGGACGCAGGAACACTGAAGCTTTCTTT.

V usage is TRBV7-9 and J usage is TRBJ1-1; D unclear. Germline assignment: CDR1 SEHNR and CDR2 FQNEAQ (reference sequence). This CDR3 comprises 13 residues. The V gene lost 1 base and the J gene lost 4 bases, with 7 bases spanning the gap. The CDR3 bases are TGTGCCAGCAGCTTAGACCGGGGCACTGAAGCTTTCTTT. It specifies CASSLDRGTEAFF.

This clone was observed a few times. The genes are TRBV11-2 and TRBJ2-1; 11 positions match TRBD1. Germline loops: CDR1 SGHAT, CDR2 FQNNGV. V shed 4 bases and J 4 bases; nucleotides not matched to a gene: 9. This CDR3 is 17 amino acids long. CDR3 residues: CASSSTRTGGIYNEQFF. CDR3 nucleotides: TGTGCCAGCAGCTCTACCCGGACAGGGGGCATTTACAATGAGCAGTTCTTC. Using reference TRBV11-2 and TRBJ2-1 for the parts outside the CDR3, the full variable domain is EAGVAQSPRYKIIEKRQSVAFWCNPISGHATLYWYQQILGQGPKLLIQFQNNGVVDDSQLPKDRFSAERLKGVDSTLKIQPAKLEDSAVYLCASSSTRTGGIYNEQFFGPGTRLTVL.

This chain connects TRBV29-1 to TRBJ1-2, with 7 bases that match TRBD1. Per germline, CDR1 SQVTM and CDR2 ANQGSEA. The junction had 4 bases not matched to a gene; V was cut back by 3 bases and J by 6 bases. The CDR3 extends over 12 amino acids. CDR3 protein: CSVEVTGDGYTF. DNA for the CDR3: TGCAGCGTTGAGGTTACAGGGGATGGCTACACCTTC.

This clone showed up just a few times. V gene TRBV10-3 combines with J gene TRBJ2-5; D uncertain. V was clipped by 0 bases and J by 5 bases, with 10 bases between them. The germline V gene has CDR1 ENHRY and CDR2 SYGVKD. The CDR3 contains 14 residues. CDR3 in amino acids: CAISESNGWETQYF. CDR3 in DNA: TGTGCCATCAGTGAGTCTAATGGTTGGGAGACCCAGTACTTC.

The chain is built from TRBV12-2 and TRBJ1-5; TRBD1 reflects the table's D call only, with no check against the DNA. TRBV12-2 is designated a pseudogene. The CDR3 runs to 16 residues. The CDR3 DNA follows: TGTGCAAGTCGCTTAGCACAGGGGGGGGCCAATCAGCCCCAGCATTTT. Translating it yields CASRLAQGGANQPQHF.

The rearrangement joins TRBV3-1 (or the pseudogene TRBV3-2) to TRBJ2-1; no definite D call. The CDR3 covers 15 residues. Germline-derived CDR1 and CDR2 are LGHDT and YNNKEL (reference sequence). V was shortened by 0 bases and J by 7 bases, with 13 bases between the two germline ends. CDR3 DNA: TGTGCCAGCAGCCAAGATGGTCATTGGGGTAATGAGCAGTTCTTC. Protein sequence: CASSQDGHWGNEQFF.

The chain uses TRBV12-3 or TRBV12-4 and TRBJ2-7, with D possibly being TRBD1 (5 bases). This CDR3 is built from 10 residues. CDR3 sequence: CDSRACEQYF. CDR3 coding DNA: TGTGATAGCAGGGCGTGCGAGCAGTACTTC.

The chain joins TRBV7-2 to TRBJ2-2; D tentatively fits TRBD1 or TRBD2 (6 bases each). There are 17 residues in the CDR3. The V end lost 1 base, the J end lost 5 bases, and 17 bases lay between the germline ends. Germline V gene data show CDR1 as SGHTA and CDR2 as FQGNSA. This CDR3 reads CASSLGGASRVTGELFF. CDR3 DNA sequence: TGTGCCAGCAGCTTAGGGGGGGCCTCACGGGTGACCGGGGAGCTGTTTTTT.

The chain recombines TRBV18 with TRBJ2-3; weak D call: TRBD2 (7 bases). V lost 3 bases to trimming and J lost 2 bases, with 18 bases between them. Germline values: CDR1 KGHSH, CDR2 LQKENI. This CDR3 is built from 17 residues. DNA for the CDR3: TGTGCCAGCTCACCTCGAATCGCGGGGGCGCTCACAGATACGCAGTATTTT. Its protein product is CASSPRIAGALTDTQYF.

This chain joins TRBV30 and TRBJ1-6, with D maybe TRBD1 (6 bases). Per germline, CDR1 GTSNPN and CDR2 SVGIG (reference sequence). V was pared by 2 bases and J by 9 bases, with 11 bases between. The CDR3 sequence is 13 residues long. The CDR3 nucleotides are TGTGCCTGGAGTCTAGACAGGACTTCACCCCTCCACTTT. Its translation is CAWSLDRTSPLHF.

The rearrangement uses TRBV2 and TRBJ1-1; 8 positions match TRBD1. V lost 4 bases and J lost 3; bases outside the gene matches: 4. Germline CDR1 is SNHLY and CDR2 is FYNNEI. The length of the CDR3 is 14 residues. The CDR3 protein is CASSVQGAYTEAFF. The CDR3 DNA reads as TGTGCCAGCAGTGTTCAGGGGGCGTACACTGAAGCTTTCTTT.

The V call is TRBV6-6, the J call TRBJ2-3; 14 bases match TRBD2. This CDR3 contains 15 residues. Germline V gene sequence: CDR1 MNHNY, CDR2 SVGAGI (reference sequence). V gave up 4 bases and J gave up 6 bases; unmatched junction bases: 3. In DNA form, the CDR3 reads TGTGCCAGCAGTTCGGGACTAGCGGGGGTGGATACGCAGTATTTT. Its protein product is CASSSGLAGVDTQYF.

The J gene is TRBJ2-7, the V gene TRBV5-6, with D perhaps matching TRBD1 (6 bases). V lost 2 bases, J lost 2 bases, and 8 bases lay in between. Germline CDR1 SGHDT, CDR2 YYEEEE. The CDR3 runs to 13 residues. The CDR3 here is CASSFAGAYEQYF. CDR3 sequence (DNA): TGTGCCAGCAGCTTTGCAGGGGCCTACGAGCAGTACTTC.

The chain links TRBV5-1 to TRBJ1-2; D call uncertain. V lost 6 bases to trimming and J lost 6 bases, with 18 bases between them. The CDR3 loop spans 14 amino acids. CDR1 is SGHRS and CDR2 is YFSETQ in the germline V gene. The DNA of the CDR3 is TGCGCCAGCACTTACGGTGATGGTTATGATGGCTACACCTTC. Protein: CASTYGDGYDGYTF.

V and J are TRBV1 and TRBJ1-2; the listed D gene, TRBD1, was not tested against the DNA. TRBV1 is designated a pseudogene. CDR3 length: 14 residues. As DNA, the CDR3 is TGCACCAGCAGCCCCGGACAGGGAGACTATGGCTACACCTTC. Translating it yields CTSSPGQGDYGYTF.